This T cell receptor (beta chain) was sequenced during a study of Ad26.COV2.S vaccination and SARS-CoV-2 variants. The sample holds one count of this clone. Germline V gene sequence: CDR1 SGHRS, CDR2 YFSETQ. V lost 4 bases to trimming and J lost 3 bases, with 17 bases between them. The CDR3 contains 15 residues. Treatment described: around 19 received Ad26.COV2.S at low or high dose, single or two shots; 5 received placebo; per-sample allocation not given. Samples were taken on day 63 after the first vaccine or placebo injection. An adult of 18-55 years in Boston served as donor. Clones were read by immunoSEQ multiplex PCR, and TCRdb kept only the in-frame ones, dropping some. The data show 200,000 to 250,000 clones, roughly 90% seen once.

This rearrangement joins TRBV5-1 to TRBJ2-7; no clear D. This clonotype originated in a person between 18 and 59 years old who received the Ad26.COV2.S COVID-19 vaccine or a placebo. The sequences come from peripheral blood, collected in a trial of Ad26.COV2.S vaccine versus placebo. The CDR3 nucleotides read TGCGCCAGCAGCCCTGATCCCCGGACCAGCTACGAGCAGTACTTC. This gives the protein CASSPDPRTSYEQYF.